The 5 T cell receptor beta chains given below trace back to one sample, sequenced in a study of T cells in Graves' hyperthyroidism and ophthalmopathy. Amplification of TCR beta CDR3 regions used RNA as the template. Primed by the HTBI set, a first-round RT-PCR was run on the TCR CDR3. TCRdb reprocessed the multiplex PCR reads with MiXCR, giving one entry per CDR3 protein. The table records hundreds of thousands of distinct CDR3 sequences, approximately 18% of them present only once. Material for sequencing was blood. The source of these receptors is a woman aged 45-65 years with Graves' hyperthyroidism that later progressed to Graves' ophthalmopathy.

This chain links TRBV19 with TRBJ2-2, with 10 bases identical to TRBD2. Germline lookup yields CDR1 LNHDA and CDR2 SQIVND (reference sequence). The CDR3 runs 14 residues. V lost 6 bases to trimming and J lost 3 bases; unmatched junction nucleotides: 1. The CDR3 DNA follows: TGTGCCAGTAGCGGGACTAGCGACACCGGGGAGCTGTTTTTT. It encodes CASSGTSDTGELFF.

Many counts were recorded for this clonotype. A much larger clonotype is one base distant, so this may be a read error. This sequence joins TRBV20-1 and TRBJ2-7, with D maybe TRBD1 (6 bases). Germline-derived CDR1 and CDR2 are DFQATT and SNEGSKA (reference sequence). The CDR3 loop spans 12 amino acids. Trimming cost V 3 bases and J 2 bases, with 8 bases left between them. The CDR3 bases are TGCAGTGCTAGGACAGGTCCCTACGAGCAGTACTTC. Its translation: CSARTGPYEQYF.

Only a few counts were recorded for this clonotype. The rearrangement uses TRBV4-1 and TRBJ2-5, with D perhaps TRBD1 (6 bases). The CDR3 extends over 14 amino acids. V was trimmed by 1 base and J by 5 bases, leaving 11 bases between them. Germline V gene lookup returns CDR1 MGHRA and CDR2 YSYEKL. As DNA, the CDR3 is TGCGCCAGCAGCCAAGCAGGGGCGCGGGAGACCCAGTACTTC. Translation: CASSQAGARETQYF.

The CDR3 loop is CASSLISGDTQYF. Written as DNA, the CDR3 is TGTGCCAGCAGCTTGATTTCGGGAGATACGCAGTATTTT. This chain uses TRBV5-4 with TRBJ2-3, with D uncertain. The CDR3 has 13 amino acids. The V gene lost 1 base and the J gene lost 5 bases, with 8 bases spanning the gap. Germline V gene sequence: CDR1 SGHNT, CDR2 YYREEE (reference sequence).

This clonotype came up a few times. V gene TRBV12-3 or TRBV12-4 combines with J gene TRBJ2-5; D ambiguous. The germline V and J ends were trimmed by 5 bases and 5 bases, with 15 bases remaining between them. The CDR3 contains 14 residues. Here the CDR3 DNA reads TGTGCCAGCAGTACGGACCGCCCCGCGGAGACCCAGTACTTC. It is translated as CASSTDRPAETQYF.